The TCR beta chain described here comes from a study of early T cells in non-severe SARS-CoV-2 infection. Whole-study context: The authors sequenced bulk RNA from unsorted whole blood, leaving chains unpaired.

V lost 5 bases and J lost 4, with 17 bases in between. Germline CDR1 and CDR2: SEHNR and FQNEAQ (reference sequence). The CDR3 has 15 amino acids. This clonotype has only a few counts. TCRdb redid the calling of the 5' RACE reads with MiXCR, one entry per CDR3 protein. In the table there are 55,000 to 80,000 distinct CDR3 sequences, about 9.9% of which are singletons. The chain carries TRBV7-9 and TRBJ1-2; D unclear. This sequence originates from an adult who was a healthcare worker with PCR-confirmed SARS-CoV-2 infection or an uninfected control (not recorded which). The sequencing sample was made of whole blood. For the CDR3, the DNA is TGTGCCAGCAGCACGGGGTCGGCGCGGGGCTATGGCTACACCTTC. Its translation: CASSTGSARGYGYTF.